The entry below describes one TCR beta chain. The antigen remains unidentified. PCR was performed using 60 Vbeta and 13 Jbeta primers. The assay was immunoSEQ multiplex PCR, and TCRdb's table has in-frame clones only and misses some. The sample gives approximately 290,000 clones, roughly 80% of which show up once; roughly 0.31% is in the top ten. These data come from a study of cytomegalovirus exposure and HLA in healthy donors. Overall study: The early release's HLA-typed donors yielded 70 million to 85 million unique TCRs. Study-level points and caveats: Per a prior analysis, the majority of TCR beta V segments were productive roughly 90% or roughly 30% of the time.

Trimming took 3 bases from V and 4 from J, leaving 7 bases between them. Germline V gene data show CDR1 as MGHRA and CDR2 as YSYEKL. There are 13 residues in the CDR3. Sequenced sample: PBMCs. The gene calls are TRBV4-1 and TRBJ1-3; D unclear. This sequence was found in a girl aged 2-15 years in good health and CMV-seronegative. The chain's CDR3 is CASSHPLGNTIYF. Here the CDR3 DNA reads TGCGCCAGCAGCCATCCCCTCGGAAACACCATATATTTT.